Each of the 12 T cell receptor beta chains below was sequenced from the same sample in a study of T cells in Graves' hyperthyroidism and ophthalmopathy (dated by TCRdb to 2018 to 2020). Receptors were amplified or captured by multiplex PCR. For sequencing, an Illumina HiSeq 2000 was employed. The TCR beta CDR3 regions were amplified from the RNA transcripts. For the first round of RT-PCR on the TCR CDR3, the HTBI primer set was used together with the Qiagen OneStep RT-PCR kit. In-frame beta chains were kept once TCRdb had trimmed the public reads at Q25 with fastp and called clones with MiXCR. Each CDR3 protein gets just one entry, which takes the most common genes and DNA from the rows behind it. A total of a few hundred thousand distinct CDR3 sequences appear in this sample, 16% of them only once. The ten most abundant clones make up about 3.5% of the sample. Sequenced sample: blood. These receptors were collected from a middle-aged woman with Graves' ophthalmopathy.

This clonotype turned up a few times. The chain couples TRBV5-4 to TRBJ2-1, with TRBD1 as a possible D gene (5 bases). V lost 2 bases and J 4 bases, leaving 13 bases between the germline ends. Germline V gene data show CDR1 as SGHNT and CDR2 as YYREEE (reference sequence). This CDR3 is built from 15 residues. The CDR3: CASSFPRARYNEQFF. CDR3 bases: TGTGCCAGCAGCTTTCCCAGGGCTAGGTACAATGAGCAGTTCTTC. Full variable domain (remainder filled in from reference TRBV5-4 and TRBJ2-1): ETGVTQSPTHLIKTRGQQVTLRCSSQSGHNTVSWYQQALGQGPQFIFQYYREEENGRGNFPPRFSGLQFPNYSSELNVNALELDDSALYLCASSFPRARYNEQFFGPGTRLTVL.

This clonotype was seen ten or more times. The chain employs TRBV5-1 and TRBJ1-2; no definite D call. The CDR3 has 14 residues. Germline V lookup: CDR1 SGHRS, CDR2 YFSETQ. The V gene lost 0 bases and the J gene lost 0 bases, with 6 bases spanning the gap. CDR3 sequence (DNA): TGCGCCAGCAGCTTGGGACCCCCTAACTATGGCTACACCTTC. Protein: CASSLGPPNYGYTF.

This sequence joins TRBV6-1 and TRBJ2-2; TRBD1 matches 7 bases. The CDR3 runs 16 residues. Trimming removed 6 bases from V and 4 bases from J; junction bases left unmatched: 11. The V gene's germline CDR1 is MNHNS and CDR2 SASEGT. In DNA, the CDR3 is TGTGCCAGCAGGGGTAGACAGGGCTGGGGCACCGGGGAGCTGTTTTTT. This encodes CASRGRQGWGTGELFF.

This chain connects TRBV12-3 or TRBV12-4 to TRBJ1-1; D unclear. The CDR3 spans 14 residues. The V and J ends lost 2 bases and 4 bases respectively, with 11 bases between them. The chain's CDR3 is CASSLHHGATEAFF. The CDR3 region has the DNA TGTGCCAGCAGTTTACACCATGGAGCCACTGAAGCTTTCTTT.

This rearrangement joins TRBV18 to TRBJ2-3, with D perhaps being TRBD1 or TRBD2 (6 bases each). Trimming left V 3 bases short and J 0 bases short, with 13 bases between. CDR3 length: 16 amino acids. CDR1 KGHSH and CDR2 LQKENI come from the germline V gene. CDR3 sequence reads: CASSPTQGTSTDTQYF. Here the CDR3 DNA reads TGTGCCAGCTCACCGACCCAGGGGACTAGCACAGATACGCAGTATTTT. The variable domain in full, with the rest retrieved from reference TRBV18 and TRBJ2-3, is NAGVMQNPRHLVRRRGQEARLRCSPMKGHSHVYWYRQLPEEGLKFMVYLQKENIIDESGMPKERFSAEFPKEGPSILRIQQVVRGDSAAYFCASSPTQGTSTDTQYFGPGTRLTVL.

The chain is built from TRBV30 and TRBJ2-5; perhaps TRBD2 as D (5 bases). Germline-derived CDR1 and CDR2 are GTSNPN and SVGIG (reference sequence). Trimming removed 3 bases at V and 1 base at J, with 9 bases between. The CDR3 contains 13 residues. The CDR3 DNA follows: TGTGCCTGGAGCCGAGCGGTCCAAGAGACCCAGTACTTC. Translated: CAWSRAVQETQYF.

The V and J genes are TRBV7-3 and TRBJ2-1, with D possibly matching TRBD2 (6 bases). There are 17 residues in the CDR3. The V gene's germline CDR1 is SGHTA and CDR2 FQGTGA. Trimming took off 0 bases at V and 3 bases at J, with 15 bases between the two ends. In DNA form, the CDR3 reads TGTGCCAGCAGCTTAACAGGGGTGGGGGGAGGCTACAATGAGCAGTTCTTC. Residues: CASSLTGVGGGYNEQFF.

This clonotype was recorded many times. The rearrangement uses TRBV18 and TRBJ2-2; maybe TRBD1 (5 bases). The ends were cut back, 3 bases at V and 3 bases at J, with 14 bases in the middle. The CDR3 extends over 16 amino acids. The germline CDR1 and CDR2 sequences are KGHSH and LQKENI. CDR3 in DNA: TGTGCCAGCTCACCCCGGGCAGGGCCGGACACCGGGGAGCTGTTTTTT. Translating it yields CASSPRAGPDTGELFF.

This clonotype was detected many times. The chain employs TRBV20-1 and TRBJ2-1; possibly TRBD1 or TRBD2 for D (7 bases each). Germline CDR1 reads DFQATT; CDR2 reads SNEGSKA (reference sequence). The CDR3 is made up of 13 amino acids. The CDR3 loop is CSQGEGAYNEQFF. DNA for the CDR3: TGCAGCCAGGGGGAGGGGGCCTACAATGAGCAGTTCTTC.

Many counts were recorded for this clonotype. The gene calls are TRBV28 and TRBJ1-2; D possibly corresponds to TRBD1 (5 bases). CDR1 MDHEN and CDR2 SYDVKM come from the germline V gene. V lost 9 bases and J lost 2, with 10 bases in between. CDR3 length: 12 residues. The CDR3 loop is CASLRGNYGYTF. CDR3 bases: TGTGCCAGTCTCCGGGGGAACTATGGCTACACCTTC.

The genes are TRBV20-1 and TRBJ1-1; 7 bases align to TRBD1. V was pared by 6 bases and J by 2 bases, with 9 bases of the junction left unmatched. Germline V lookup: CDR1 DFQATT, CDR2 SNEGSKA (reference sequence). There are 14 residues in the CDR3. CDR3 nucleotide sequence: TGCAGTGCCCGCGACACAGGGGTCAACACTGAAGCTTTCTTT. This gives the protein CSARDTGVNTEAFF.

For this clonotype: This sequence may be a read error, since a much larger clone differs from it by one base. The J gene is TRBJ1-1, the V gene TRBV30, with unresolved D. The CDR3 runs 15 residues. Looked up from germline, CDR1 is GTSNPN and CDR2 is SVGIG (reference sequence). The CDR3 nucleotides are TGTGTCTGGAGTGACCGGCGGGGAGGTGACACTGAAGCTTTCTTT. Its translation is CVWSDRRGGDTEAFF. The variable domain in full, with the rest retrieved from reference TRBV30 and TRBJ1-1, is SQTIHQWPATLVQPVGSPLSLECTVEGTSNPNLYWYRQAAGRGLQLLFYSVGIGQISSEVPQNLSASRPQDRQFILSSKKLLLSDSGFYLCVWSDRRGGDTEAFFGQGTRLTVV.